The entry below gives a single T cell receptor beta chain sequence along with its context. Germline V gene sequence: CDR1 SNHLY, CDR2 FYNNEI. This CDR3 has 13 residues. Trimming removed 0 bases from V and 7 bases from J, with 9 bases in between. The data originate from a study of blood T cell repertoires in COVID-19. Study details: COVID-19 samples, acute and convalescent, were from the United States, Italy and Spain. From T cells, B-cell-depleted T cells, or PBMCs came the material, which was cDNA or gDNA.

Individuals aged roughly 18 to 95 years were recruited from 24 US areas. Recovered status in Cohort 3 required two negative PCRs, clearance, or symptom resolution. Profiling relied on immunoSEQ multiplex PCR, and the TCRdb table lists in-frame clones only, not all of them. The sample holds about 410,000 clones, 90% seen once. J is TRBJ1-1 and V is TRBV2; D is unresolved. Specimen: PBMCs or T cells enriched from blood (not recorded which). The source of this sequence is a man aged 18 to 30 who had recovered from COVID-19. The CDR3 DNA reads TGTGCCAGCAGTGAAGCGTGGTCGAGTGAAGCTTTCTTT. This codes for CASSEAWSSEAFF. Together with reference TRBV2 and TRBJ1-1, the CDR3 gives the full variable domain: EPEVTQTPSHQVTQMGQEVILRCVPISNHLYFYWYRQILGQKVEFLVSFYNNEISEKSEIFDDQFSVERPDGSNFTLKIRSTKLEDSAMYFCASSEAWSSEAFFGQGTRLTVV.